The rows below give T cell receptor beta chains drawn from one sample of a study of metastatic and nonmetastatic thyroid tumors. Using MiXCR, TCRdb reanalyzed the PCR reads. The table lists tens of thousands of clones, roughly 18% of them singletons. Sample: blood. The receptor set was obtained from a female donor with papillary thyroid cancer or a benign thyroid nodule (not recorded which). Some clones in this sample may be carry-over from other donors' samples. CDR3s include the opening cysteine and the closing phenylalanine or tryptophan. D genes are given only for firm matches. Only some rows state a clone size, as once, few, many or a class for expanded clones.

v_call: TRBV29-1; d_call: TRBD2; j_call: TRBJ2-7; clone_size: many; cdr3_length: 14; cdr3_nt: TGCAGCGTTTGGGGGGGGGTAAGGACCTACGAGCAGTACTTC; cdr3_aa: CSVWGGVRTYEQYF
v_call: TRBV12-3/TRBV12-4; d_call: TRBD1; j_call: TRBJ1-4; clone_size: few; cdr3_length: 14; cdr3_nt: TGTGCCAGCAGCCCGGGACAGGGTAACGAAAAACTGTTTTTT; cdr3_aa: CASSPGQGNEKLFF
v_call: TRBV6-2/TRBV6-3; d_call: -; j_call: TRBJ2-5; clone_size: once; cdr3_length: 13; cdr3_nt: TGTGCCAGCACCCATCTGGGGGGAGAGACCCAGTACTTC; cdr3_aa: CASTHLGGETQYF
v_call: TRBV2; d_call: -; j_call: TRBJ2-3; clone_size: -; cdr3_length: 16; cdr3_nt: TGTGCCAGCAGCCCCAGGGGAAAGAACAAAAGGGATACGCAGTATTTT; cdr3_aa: CASSPRGKNKRDTQYF
v_call: TRBV4-1; d_call: -; j_call: TRBJ1-1; clone_size: many; cdr3_length: 15; cdr3_nt: TGCGCCAGCAGCCAAGAACCAAACCTATTCACTGAAGCTTTCTTT; cdr3_aa: CASSQEPNLFTEAFF
v_call: TRBV9; d_call: TRBD2; j_call: TRBJ2-7; clone_size: -; cdr3_length: 18; cdr3_nt: TGTGCCAGCAGCTTAGAAGGGGGGAGCGGGAGTGGTTCCTACGAGCAGTACTTC; cdr3_aa: CASSLEGGSGSGSYEQYF
v_call: TRBV6-1; d_call: -; j_call: TRBJ1-5; clone_size: many; cdr3_length: 15; cdr3_nt: TGTGCCAGCAGGTCCGGGGGGGGCGGAAAACAGCCCCAGCATTTT; cdr3_aa: CASRSGGGGKQPQHF
v_call: TRBV30; d_call: -; j_call: TRBJ1-1; clone_size: many; cdr3_length: 13; cdr3_nt: TGTGCCTGGAGTGTACACGGAAGGGGTGAAGCTTTCTTT; cdr3_aa: CAWSVHGRGEAFF
v_call: TRBV20-1; d_call: -; j_call: TRBJ2-1; clone_size: -; cdr3_length: 15; cdr3_nt: TGCAGTGCTGAAAAGGGTGGAAACAGAGGGAATGAGCAGTTCTTC; cdr3_aa: CSAEKGGNRGNEQFF
v_call: TRBV20-1; d_call: -; j_call: TRBJ1-4; clone_size: many; cdr3_length: 15; cdr3_nt: TGCAGTGCTAGTGTCCCCGGGACAAATATTGAAAAACTGTTTTTT; cdr3_aa: CSASVPGTNIEKLFF
v_call: TRBV6-1; d_call: -; j_call: TRBJ2-3; clone_size: many; cdr3_length: 12; cdr3_nt: TGTGCCAGCAAGGTAGTAACAGATACGCAGTATTTT; cdr3_aa: CASKVVTDTQYF
v_call: TRBV5-1; d_call: TRBD2; j_call: TRBJ2-1; clone_size: -; cdr3_length: 15; cdr3_nt: TGCGCCAGCAGCCGACTAGCGGGAGTAGAATATGAGCAGTTCTTC; cdr3_aa: CASSRLAGVEYEQFF
v_call: TRBV4-1; d_call: -; j_call: TRBJ1-2; clone_size: many; cdr3_length: 14; cdr3_nt: TGCGCCAGCAGCCAAGAACGCTCTAACTATGGCTACACCTTC; cdr3_aa: CASSQERSNYGYTF
v_call: TRBV10-3; d_call: TRBD1; j_call: TRBJ2-1; clone_size: -; cdr3_length: 18; cdr3_nt: TGTGCCATCAGTTCCCCTCAGCCGGGACAGAGCTCCTACAATGAGCAGTTCTTC; cdr3_aa: CAISSPQPGQSSYNEQFF
v_call: TRBV12-3/TRBV12-4; d_call: -; j_call: TRBJ2-5; clone_size: many; cdr3_length: 15; cdr3_nt: TGTGCCAGCAGTCCGGCGACAGGCGGTGAAGAGACCCAGTACTTC; cdr3_aa: CASSPATGGEETQYF
v_call: TRBV28; d_call: -; j_call: TRBJ2-7; clone_size: many; cdr3_length: 16; cdr3_nt: TGTGCCAGCAGTGGGGCCCGGGCCCACGGATCCAACGAGCAGTACTTC; cdr3_aa: CASSGARAHGSNEQYF
v_call: TRBV19; d_call: -; j_call: TRBJ1-5; clone_size: many; cdr3_length: 14; cdr3_nt: TGTGCCAGTAGTATCAATGGGCCCAATCAGCCCCAGCATTTT; cdr3_aa: CASSINGPNQPQHF
v_call: TRBV18; d_call: -; j_call: TRBJ2-1; clone_size: many; cdr3_length: 14; cdr3_nt: TGTGCCAGCTCATCGCCGGGACGGGACAATGAGCAGTTCTTC; cdr3_aa: CASSSPGRDNEQFF
v_call: TRBV6-1; d_call: TRBD1; j_call: TRBJ1-2; clone_size: -; cdr3_length: 15; cdr3_nt: TGTGCCAGCAGCCAGACCACCGGGACAGGAGAAGAGTACACCTTC; cdr3_aa: CASSQTTGTGEEYTF
v_call: TRBV19; d_call: TRBD1; j_call: TRBJ1-2; clone_size: -; cdr3_length: 16; cdr3_nt: TGTGCCAGTAGACCCATGGGACAGGGGGCGGGCTATGGCTACACCTTC; cdr3_aa: CASRPMGQGAGYGYTF
v_call: TRBV19; d_call: TRBD1; j_call: TRBJ1-4; clone_size: many; cdr3_length: 16; cdr3_nt: TGTGCCAGTAGAATGAGGGGGCTCGCGGCTAATGAAAAACTGTTTTTT; cdr3_aa: CASRMRGLAANEKLFF
v_call: TRBV19; d_call: TRBD1; j_call: TRBJ2-2; clone_size: many; cdr3_length: 13; cdr3_nt: TGTGCCATATCAGACAGGGACCCCGGGGAGCTGTTTTTT; cdr3_aa: CAISDRDPGELFF
v_call: TRBV7-6; d_call: -; j_call: TRBJ1-4; clone_size: many; cdr3_length: 17; cdr3_nt: TGTGCCAGCAGCTTAGAGGGTCACGTCAGCAAGAATGAAAAACTGTTTTTT; cdr3_aa: CASSLEGHVSKNEKLFF
v_call: TRBV2; d_call: TRBD2; j_call: TRBJ2-1; clone_size: many; cdr3_length: 15; cdr3_nt: TGTGCCAGCAGCTTATTTAGCGGGTTGAACAATGAGCAGTTCTTC; cdr3_aa: CASSLFSGLNNEQFF
v_call: TRBV12-5; d_call: TRBD1; j_call: TRBJ2-2; clone_size: many; cdr3_length: 15; cdr3_nt: TGTGCTAGTGGTTTGTCACAGGGGGAGATCGGGGAGCTGTTTTTT; cdr3_aa: CASGLSQGEIGELFF
v_call: TRBV11-1; d_call: TRBD2; j_call: TRBJ2-7; clone_size: few; cdr3_length: 17; cdr3_nt: TGTGCCAGCAGCTTAGTAGATAGCGGGAGGGAATCCTACGAGCAGTACTTC; cdr3_aa: CASSLVDSGRESYEQYF
v_call: TRBV29-1; d_call: TRBD1; j_call: TRBJ2-4; clone_size: many; cdr3_length: 13; cdr3_nt: TGCAGCGCTTGGACAGGGGGCCAAAACATTCAGTACTTC; cdr3_aa: CSAWTGGQNIQYF
v_call: TRBV6-1; d_call: -; j_call: TRBJ2-1; clone_size: few; cdr3_length: 15; cdr3_nt: TGTGCCAGCAGTGGAGGACTATACTCCTACAATGAGCAGTTCTTC; cdr3_aa: CASSGGLYSYNEQFF
v_call: TRBV9; d_call: -; j_call: TRBJ2-1; clone_size: many; cdr3_length: 13; cdr3_nt: TGTGCCAGCAGCACCCCCATGTACAATGAGCAGTTCTTC; cdr3_aa: CASSTPMYNEQFF
v_call: TRBV11-1; d_call: TRBD1; j_call: TRBJ1-1; clone_size: many; cdr3_length: 19; cdr3_nt: TGTGCCAGCAGCTTAGGGTGGAACAGGGGGCCCTTCATGAACACTGAAGCTTTCTTT; cdr3_aa: CASSLGWNRGPFMNTEAFF
v_call: TRBV6-1; d_call: -; j_call: TRBJ1-5; clone_size: few; cdr3_length: 13; cdr3_nt: TGTGCCAGCAGTGAACAGGCTTATAAGACCCAGCATTTT; cdr3_aa: CASSEQAYKTQHF